Listed here are 13 T cell receptor beta chains from one sample, sequenced in a study of CD8 T cells in ankylosing spondylitis. Findings and caveats of the study: Fewer than 10 highly homologous variants made up a TCR beta motif that seemed to typify ankylosing spondylitis blood.

TCRdb passed the 5' RACE reads through MiXCR, listing each CDR3 protein once. The table records about 210,000 distinct CDR3 sequences, 5.5% to 7.5% of them present only once. No antigens are known for them. Sample: blood, either unsorted or a sorted T cell fraction (not recorded which). These receptors originate from a male donor with ankylosing spondylitis.

The chain has TRBV28 and TRBJ2-7; 10 bases agree with TRBD1. The CDR3 has 15 residues. V trimming: 7 bases; J trimming: 2 bases; junction bases outside the gene matches: 8. Germline CDR1 is MDHEN and CDR2 is SYDVKM. CDR3 sequence: CASINAGTGAYEQYF. The CDR3 DNA sequence: TGTGCCAGCATCAACGCGGGGACAGGGGCCTACGAGCAGTACTTC.

This clonotype came up a few times. The CDR3 loop reads CASSYREGTYNEQFF. CDR3 coding DNA: TGTGCCAGCAGCTACAGGGAGGGCACCTACAATGAGCAGTTCTTC. The rearrangement joins TRBV7-8 to TRBJ2-1; possibly TRBD2 for D (7 bases). Germline V gene lookup returns CDR1 SGHVS and CDR2 FQNEAQ. The CDR3 covers 15 residues. Trimming stripped 4 bases from V and 2 bases from J, with 12 bases between.

This clonotype was counted a few times. The chain is built from TRBV10-2 and TRBJ2-1; 15 bases map to TRBD2. CDR3 length equals 17 residues. Germline CDR1 WSHSY, CDR2 SAAADI. Germline trimming cut 4 bases from V and 7 bases from J; bases unmatched to any gene: 8. The CDR3 sequence is CASSGWTSGRAGNEQFF. For the CDR3, the DNA is TGCGCCAGCAGTGGGTGGACTAGCGGGAGGGCGGGGAATGAGCAGTTCTTC.

This clonotype has just a few counts. This chain links TRBV6-2 or TRBV6-3 with TRBJ1-5; D is undetermined. V was shortened by 0 bases and J by 2 bases, with 8 bases between the two germline ends. This CDR3 contains 15 residues. Germline loops: CDR1 MNHEY, CDR2 SVGEGT. For the CDR3, the DNA is TGTGCCAGCAGTTACTCGGGCGCGGGCAATCAGCCCCAGCATTTT. This gives the protein CASSYSGAGNQPQHF.

Many counts were recorded for this clonotype. The chain joins TRBV7-2 to TRBJ2-1; tentative D call: TRBD2 (6 bases). With 1 base removed from V and 8 bases from J, the gap between germline ends came to 12 bases. CDR3 length: 14 residues. The germline gives CDR1 SGHTA, CDR2 FQGNSA. CDR3 bases: TGTGCCAGCAGCTTAGTTGGGGGGATTGATGAGCAGTTCTTC. It encodes CASSLVGGIDEQFF.

This clonotype has at least ten counts. The genes are TRBV7-9 and TRBJ1-2; D possibly corresponds to TRBD1 (6 bases). The CDR3 runs 12 residues. The V end lost 2 bases, the J end lost 5 bases, and 6 bases lay between the germline ends. Germline CDR1 reads SEHNR; CDR2 reads FQNEAQ (reference sequence). This CDR3 is CASSLQGYGYTF. CDR3 DNA sequence: TGTGCCAGCAGCTTACAGGGGTATGGCTACACCTTC. The complete variable domain, with remaining parts taken from reference TRBV7-9 and TRBJ1-2, reads DTGVSQNPRHKITKRGQNVTFRCDPISEHNRLYWYRQTLGQGPEFLTYFQNEAQLEKSRLLSDRFSAERPKGSFSTLEIQRTEQGDSAMYLCASSLQGYGYTFGSGTRLTVV.

This clonotype was seen at least ten times. The rearrangement links TRBV20-1 to TRBJ1-1; the D is unclear. The CDR3 loop spans 12 amino acids. V gave up 4 bases and J gave up 1 base, with 7 bases separating them. The germline gives CDR1 DFQATT, CDR2 SNEGSKA (reference sequence). CDR3 residues: CSATSPNTEAFF. CDR3 in DNA: TGCAGTGCTACTTCTCCGAACACTGAAGCTTTCTTT.

This clonotype was found many times. This chain joins TRBV7-6 and TRBJ1-2; tentatively, D is TRBD1 (6 bases). Per germline, CDR1 SGHVS and CDR2 FNYEAQ. The CDR3 sequence is 14 residues long. Deletions cut 5 bases from V and 4 bases from J, with 14 bases between. CDR3 sequence reads: CASSDTGTSYGYTF. CDR3 DNA: TGTGCCAGCAGCGATACAGGGACATCCTATGGCTACACCTTC. Drawing the rest from reference TRBV7-6 and TRBJ1-2, the complete variable domain is GAGVSQSPRYKVTKRGQDVALRCDPISGHVSLYWYRQALGQGPEFLTYFNYEAQQDKSGLPNDRFSAERPEGSISTLTIQRTEQRDSAMYRCASSDTGTSYGYTFGSGTRLTVV.

This clonotype was seen ten or more times. The chain is built from TRBV7-9 and TRBJ1-4; possibly TRBD1 for D (6 bases). CDR1 and CDR2 (germline): SEHNR, FQNEAQ (reference sequence). The V and J ends lost 6 bases and 7 bases respectively, with 15 bases between them. CDR3 length: 14 residues. CDR3 DNA: TGTGCCAGCAGTTTCGGGGGGCGCGTTGAAAAACTGTTTTTT. Its translation: CASSFGGRVEKLFF. Supplemented by reference TRBV7-9 and TRBJ1-4, the full variable domain reads DTGVSQNPRHKITKRGQNVTFRCDPISEHNRLYWYRQTLGQGPEFLTYFQNEAQLEKSRLLSDRFSAERPKGSFSTLEIQRTEQGDSAMYLCASSFGGRVEKLFFGSGTQLSVL.

The J gene is TRBJ2-1, the V gene TRBV11-2, with 8 bases lining up with TRBD2. The CDR3 length is 16 residues. Looked up from germline, CDR1 is SGHAT and CDR2 is FQNNGV. V was pared by 4 bases and J by 2 bases, with 7 bases of the junction left unmatched. In nucleotides, the CDR3 is TGTGCCAGCAGCTGGCTGGGACTAGGGACCTACAATGAGCAGTTCTTC. Encoded protein: CASSWLGLGTYNEQFF.

This clonotype was counted ten times or more. The chain uses TRBV27 and TRBJ1-2, with 7 bases aligning to TRBD1. The CDR3 is made up of 16 amino acids. Trimming removed 5 bases from V and 0 bases from J; junction bases left unmatched: 9. Per the germline V gene, CDR1 is MNHEY and CDR2 is SMNVEV (reference sequence). The CDR3 is CASSLRQGLANYGYTF. The DNA of the CDR3 is TGTGCCAGCAGTCTCAGACAGGGATTAGCTAACTATGGCTACACCTTC.

This clonotype was recorded many times. The chain is built from TRBV11-3 and TRBJ2-1; 10 positions agree with TRBD2. The V and J ends lost 5 bases and 4 bases, in that order; junction bases with no gene match: 8. Germline loops: CDR1 SGHNT, CDR2 YENEEA. The CDR3 has 16 amino acids. For the CDR3, the DNA is TGTGCCAGCAGCACACTCGGACTAGCGGATTACAATGAGCAGTTCTTC. It encodes CASSTLGLADYNEQFF. The full variable domain, in which reference TRBV11-3 and TRBJ2-1 provide the parts outside the CDR3, is EAGVVQSPRYKIIEKKQPVAFWCNPISGHNTLYWYLQNLGQGPELLIRYENEEAVDDSQLPKDRFSAERLKGVDSTLKIQPAELGDSAVYLCASSTLGLADYNEQFFGPGTRLTVL.

This clonotype has more than one count but fewer than ten. The chain carries TRBV10-3 and TRBJ2-6; 9 bases map to TRBD2. The CDR3 has 17 residues. Losses at the gene ends were 2 bases for V and 0 bases for J; bases not matched to a gene: 2. CDR1 and CDR2 (germline): ENHRY, SYGVKD. The CDR3 DNA follows: TGTGCCATCAGTGAGCTAGCGGGGAACTCTGGGGCCAACGTCCTGACTTTC. This gives the protein CAISELAGNSGANVLTF.